This entry concerns a single T cell receptor (beta chain). What it recognizes is unknown. The sample comes from a study of T-cell memory formation after mild COVID-19. From germline, CDR1 is SGDLS and CDR2 YYNGEE. Deletions cut 4 bases from V and 7 bases from J, with 14 bases between. The CDR3 is 13 amino acids. TCRdb reanalysed the 5' RACE reads using MiXCR and keeps one entry per CDR3 protein. This repertoire shows around 440,000 distinct CDR3 sequences, roughly 20% found once; its top ten account for 12%. The study's findings and limits: Memory from before infection featured some responding clones, which suggests cross-reactive memory joined.

Sequencing was done on a sample of PBMCs or a T cell subset sorted from them (not recorded which). This clonotype was obtained from an adult woman who had mild COVID-19 (a few samples of this study predate the infection). Cell type and time point are not known. The chain couples TRBV9 to TRBJ2-5, with D unresolved. The DNA for the CDR3 is TGTGCCAGCAGCCTCCAGGACGGGCGGACCCAGTACTTC. Its translation: CASSLQDGRTQYF.